The rows below give T cell receptor beta chains drawn from one sample of a study of T cells of healthy individuals. TCRdb reprocessed the 5' RACE reads via MiXCR and lists one record per CDR3 protein. The top ten hold less than 6% of the sample, which has some 69,000 distinct CDR3 sequences, around 15% seen once. The receptors shown here come from a human donor in good health. Each CDR3 is given with its conserved first and last residue.

v_call	j_call	cdr3_aa
TRBV4-1	TRBJ2-3	CASSRGQGSTDTQYF
TRBV20-1	TRBJ1-2	CSARDNGQGFGYTF
TRBV6-1	TRBJ2-3	CASSNRQLAGGTDTQYF
TRBV20-1	TRBJ1-1	CSATRGSKKSEAFF
TRBV7-8	TRBJ1-3	CASSLVWGSGNTIYF
TRBV27	TRBJ1-3	CASSLYSSGNTIYF
TRBV6-4	TRBJ2-1	CASSLSGEDNEQFF
TRBV7-2	TRBJ2-2	CASSLRGTNTGELFF
TRBV12-3/TRBV12-4	TRBJ2-5	CASSNRGRGETQYF
TRBV28	TRBJ1-5	CASSLSQYSNQPQHF
TRBV25-1	TRBJ2-5	CASSRQGPETQYF
TRBV6-6	TRBJ2-3	CASSSLLAGSTDTQYF
TRBV12-3/TRBV12-4	TRBJ2-3	CASSVLAGFTDTQYF
TRBV5-5	TRBJ2-3	CASSIRQGPDTQYF
TRBV12-3/TRBV12-4	TRBJ2-7	CASSFRSSYEQYF
TRBV9	TRBJ2-1	CASSVSSGTPNEQFF
TRBV10-3	TRBJ2-5	CAISGTGHEETQYF
TRBV15	TRBJ2-3	CATSRDRLAGTDTQYF
TRBV6-5	TRBJ2-1	CASMRRRKTYNEQFF
TRBV4-2	TRBJ2-1	CASSQDSAGQYNEQFF